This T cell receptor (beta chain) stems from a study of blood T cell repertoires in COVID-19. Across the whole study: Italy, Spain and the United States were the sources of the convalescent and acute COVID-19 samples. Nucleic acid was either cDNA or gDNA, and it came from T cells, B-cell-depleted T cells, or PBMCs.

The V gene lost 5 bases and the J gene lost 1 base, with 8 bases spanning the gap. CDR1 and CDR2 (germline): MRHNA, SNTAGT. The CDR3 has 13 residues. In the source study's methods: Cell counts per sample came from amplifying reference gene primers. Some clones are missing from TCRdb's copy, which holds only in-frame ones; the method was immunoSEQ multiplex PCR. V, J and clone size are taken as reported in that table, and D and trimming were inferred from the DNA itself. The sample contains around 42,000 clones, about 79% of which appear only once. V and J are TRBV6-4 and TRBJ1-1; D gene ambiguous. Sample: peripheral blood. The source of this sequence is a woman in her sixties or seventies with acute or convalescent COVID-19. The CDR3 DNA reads TGTGCCAGCAGTCCGCAGGAGAACACTGAAGCTTTCTTT. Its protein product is CASSPQENTEAFF.